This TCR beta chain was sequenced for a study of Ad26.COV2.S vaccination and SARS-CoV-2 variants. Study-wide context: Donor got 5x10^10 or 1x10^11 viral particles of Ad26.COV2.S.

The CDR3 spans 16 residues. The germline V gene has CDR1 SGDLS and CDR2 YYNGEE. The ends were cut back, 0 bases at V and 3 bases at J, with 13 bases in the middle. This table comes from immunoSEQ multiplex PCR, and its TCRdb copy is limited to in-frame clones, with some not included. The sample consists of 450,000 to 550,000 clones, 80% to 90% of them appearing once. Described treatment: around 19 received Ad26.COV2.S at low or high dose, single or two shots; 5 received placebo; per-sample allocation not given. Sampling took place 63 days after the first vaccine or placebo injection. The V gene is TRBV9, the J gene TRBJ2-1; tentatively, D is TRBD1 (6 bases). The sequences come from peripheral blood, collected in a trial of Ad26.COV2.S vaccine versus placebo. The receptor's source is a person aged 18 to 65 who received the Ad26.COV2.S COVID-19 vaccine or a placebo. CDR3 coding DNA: TGTGCCAGCAGCGTAGGGACAGTAGGCCTCTACAATGAGCAGTTCTTC. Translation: CASSVGTVGLYNEQFF. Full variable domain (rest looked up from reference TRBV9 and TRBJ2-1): DSGVTQTPKHLITATGQRVTLRCSPRSGDLSVYWYQQSLDQGLQFLIQYYNGEERAKGNILERFSAQQFPDLHSELNLSSLELGDSALYFCASSVGTVGLYNEQFFGPGTRLTVL.